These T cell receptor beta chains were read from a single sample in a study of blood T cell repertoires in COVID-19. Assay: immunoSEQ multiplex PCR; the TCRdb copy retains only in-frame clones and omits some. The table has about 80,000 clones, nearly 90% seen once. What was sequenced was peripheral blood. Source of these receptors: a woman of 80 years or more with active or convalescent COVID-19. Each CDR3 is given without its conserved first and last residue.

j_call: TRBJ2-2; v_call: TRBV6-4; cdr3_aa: ASSDSGGAGELF
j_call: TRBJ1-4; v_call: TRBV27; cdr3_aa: ASSMTGRNEKLF
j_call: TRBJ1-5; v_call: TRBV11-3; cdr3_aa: ASAPGHTHRGRFSNQPQH
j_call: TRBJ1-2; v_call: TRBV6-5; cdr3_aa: ASRVEGAYDGYT
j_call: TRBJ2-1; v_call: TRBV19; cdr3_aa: ASRVAGTSYNEQF
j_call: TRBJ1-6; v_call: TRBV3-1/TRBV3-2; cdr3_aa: ASSQERLRNSPLH
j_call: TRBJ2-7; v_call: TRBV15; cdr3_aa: ATSIRQGLSEQY
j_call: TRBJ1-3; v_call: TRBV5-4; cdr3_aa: ASSPPGSSGNTIY
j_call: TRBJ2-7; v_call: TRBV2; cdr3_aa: ASSEETTGREY
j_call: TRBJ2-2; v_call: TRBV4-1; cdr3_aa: ASSPNQDRVGTGELF
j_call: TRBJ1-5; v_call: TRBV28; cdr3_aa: ASSLQGRNQPQH
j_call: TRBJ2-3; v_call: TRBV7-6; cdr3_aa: ASTLGPRTGARDTQY
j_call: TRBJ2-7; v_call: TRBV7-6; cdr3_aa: ASSLDSGNSYEQY
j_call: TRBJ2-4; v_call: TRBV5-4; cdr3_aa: ASSPRQGATKNIQY
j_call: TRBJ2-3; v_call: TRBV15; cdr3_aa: ATSRGQGPGSDTQY
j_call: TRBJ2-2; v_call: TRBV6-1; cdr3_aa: ASSEAKTGVTGELF
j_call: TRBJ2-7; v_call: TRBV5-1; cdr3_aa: ASSLRGVYEQY
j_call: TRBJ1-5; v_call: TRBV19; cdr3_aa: ASSMAAGQNQPQH
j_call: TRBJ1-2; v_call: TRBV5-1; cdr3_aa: ASSLAPGQGAYGYT
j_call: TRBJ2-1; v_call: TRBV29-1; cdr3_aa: SVEDEGTAPYNEQF
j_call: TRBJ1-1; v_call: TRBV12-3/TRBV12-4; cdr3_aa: ASSLGFGGEAF
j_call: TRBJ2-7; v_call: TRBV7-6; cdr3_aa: ASSLVFGGEQY
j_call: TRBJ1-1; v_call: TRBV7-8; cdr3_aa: ASSLGDRIRTEAF
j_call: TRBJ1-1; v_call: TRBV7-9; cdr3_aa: ASSSGQLTNTEAF
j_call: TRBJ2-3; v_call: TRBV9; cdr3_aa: ASSVGGRGTDTQY